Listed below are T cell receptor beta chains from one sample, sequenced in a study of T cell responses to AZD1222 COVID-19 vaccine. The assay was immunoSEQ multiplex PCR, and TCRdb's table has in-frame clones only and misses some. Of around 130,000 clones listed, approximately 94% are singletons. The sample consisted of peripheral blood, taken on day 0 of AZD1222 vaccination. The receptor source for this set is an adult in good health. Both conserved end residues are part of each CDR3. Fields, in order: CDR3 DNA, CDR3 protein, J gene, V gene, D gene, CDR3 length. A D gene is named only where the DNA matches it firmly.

TGTGCCAGCAGGAGACTAGCGGGAGCGGGAGAGCAGTACTTC | CASRRLAGAGEQYF | TRBJ2-7 | TRBV11-2 | TRBD2 | 14
TGCAGCGTACGGGGAGGTCCGAACACTGAAGCTTTCTTT | CSVRGGPNTEAFF | TRBJ1-1 | TRBV29-1 | . | 13
TGTGCCAGCAGCAATATGATCATGGCCAAAAACATTCAGTACTTC | CASSNMIMAKNIQYF | TRBJ2-4 | TRBV21-1 | . | 15
TGTGCCAGCAGCCTAAGGGCATCCCTCACCGGGGAGCTGTTTTTT | CASSLRASLTGELFF | TRBJ2-2 | TRBV7-2 | . | 15
TGCGCCAGCAGCCAAGTAGGGGAAGGTGGCTACACCTTC | CASSQVGEGGYTF | TRBJ1-2 | TRBV4-1 | . | 13
TGTGCCAGCAGCTTAGCGGGCCGGGAGACCCAGTACTTC | CASSLAGRETQYF | TRBJ2-5 | TRBV7-2 | . | 13
TGTGCCACCCTGCCCGGACAGGGGATGGATGAGCAGTTCTTC | CATLPGQGMDEQFF | TRBJ2-1 | TRBV10-3 | TRBD1 | 14
TGTGCCTCCGGACCGGCCAGGGCGAACACTGAAGCTTTCTTT | CASGPARANTEAFF | TRBJ1-1 | TRBV30 | . | 14
TGTGCCAGCAGTTTAGGGTATCAGCCCCAGCATTTT | CASSLGYQPQHF | TRBJ1-5 | TRBV12-3/TRBV12-4 | . | 12
TGTGCCAGCAGTGAATCTTTCTACAATGAGCAGTTCTTC | CASSESFYNEQFF | TRBJ2-1 | TRBV25-1 | . | 13
TGTGCCAGCACGGACCTCACCGGGGAGCTGTTTTTT | CASTDLTGELFF | TRBJ2-2 | TRBV6-5 | . | 12
TGCGCCAGCAAGGCCGGGACAGGGGTCAACAATGAGCAGTTCTTC | CASKAGTGVNNEQFF | TRBJ2-1 | TRBV10-2 | TRBD1 | 15
TGCGCCAGCAGCCAAGCCGCCGGGATCACCGGGGAGCTGTTTTTT | CASSQAAGITGELFF | TRBJ2-2 | TRBV4-3 | . | 15
TGTGCCAGTAGTATAGATCCTGCGGGATATAATTCACCCCTCCACTTT | CASSIDPAGYNSPLHF | TRBJ1-6 | TRBV19 | . | 16
TGCGCCAGCAGCCAGTTAAAGCGGGAGAGAGAGCTGTTTTTT | CASSQLKRERELFF | TRBJ2-2 | TRBV4-1 | TRBD2 | 14
TGTGCCAGCAGCTCGGGGGGAGGGTCAACCTACGAGCAGTACTTC | CASSSGGGSTYEQYF | TRBJ2-7 | TRBV7-8 | TRBD2 | 15
TGTGCCAGTGGGGACAGGGGGCTTCAAGAGACCCAGTACTTC | CASGDRGLQETQYF | TRBJ2-5 | TRBV27 | TRBD1 | 14